This TCR beta chain came from a study of T-cell memory formation after mild COVID-19. This clonotype was counted between two and nine times. Its specificity is unknown. TCRdb re-called the 5' RACE reads with MiXCR, one entry per CDR3 protein. The table shows roughly 450,000 distinct CDR3 sequences, with roughly 20% occurring only once. This CDR3 region has 14 residues. CDR1 is SGHRS, CDR2 YFSETQ, per germline. V was clipped by 6 bases and J by 5 bases, with 15 bases between them. Findings of the study overall: Cross-reactive memory appears to have joined, as suggested by some responding clones showing up in pre-infection memory.

Material for sequencing was PBMCs or a T cell subset sorted from them (not recorded which). This receptor was identified in an adult woman who had mild COVID-19 (a few samples of this study predate the infection). Cell type and time point are not known. V gene TRBV5-1 combines with J gene TRBJ2-1; D is uncertain. CDR3 nucleotide sequence: TGCGCCAGCACCTCAACCGTACCGGACAATGAGCAGTTCTTC. The encoded protein is CASTSTVPDNEQFF.